The sequence of this T cell receptor (beta chain) was determined in a study of post-analysis software for immune sequencing data. Study conclusions and caveats: Five or six TRBV segments were significantly more frequent in patients than in controls. TRBV5-6, TRBV5-1 and TRBV20-1 were among these segments.

Unique molecular identifiers were present in the TCR beta cDNA libraries. TCRdb called the PCR reads again in MiXCR, with one record for every CDR3 protein. The data hold about 460,000 distinct CDR3 sequences, with less than 45% observed a single time. V lost 2 bases to trimming and J lost 7 bases, with 15 bases between them. This CDR3 is built from 15 residues. The germline gives CDR1 MNHNY, CDR2 SVGAGI (reference sequence). This clonotype showed up just a few times. Its antigen is unidentified. V and J are TRBV6-6 and TRBJ2-1, with D perhaps matching TRBD1 (6 bases). The sequenced sample was blood. This receptor was obtained from a girl aged 5-17 years with multiple sclerosis. The CDR3 nucleotides read TGTGCCAGCAGTTACACAACGGACAGCGCGAATGAGCAGTTCTTC. This sequence encodes CASSYTTDSANEQFF.